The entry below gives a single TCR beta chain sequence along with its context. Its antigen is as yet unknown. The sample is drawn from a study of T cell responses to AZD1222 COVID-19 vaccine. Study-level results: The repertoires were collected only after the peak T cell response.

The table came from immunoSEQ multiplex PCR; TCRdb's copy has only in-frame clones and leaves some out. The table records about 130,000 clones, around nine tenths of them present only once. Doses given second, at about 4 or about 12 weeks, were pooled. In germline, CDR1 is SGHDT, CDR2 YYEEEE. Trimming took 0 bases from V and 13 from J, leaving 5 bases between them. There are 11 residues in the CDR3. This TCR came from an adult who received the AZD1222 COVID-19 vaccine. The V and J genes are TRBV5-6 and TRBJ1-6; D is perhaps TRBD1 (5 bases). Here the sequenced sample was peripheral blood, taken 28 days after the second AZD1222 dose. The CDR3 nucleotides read TGTGCCAGCAGCTTGGAGGGGCCCCTCCACTTT. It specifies CASSLEGPLHF. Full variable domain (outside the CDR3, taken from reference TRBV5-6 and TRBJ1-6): DAGVTQSPTHLIKTRGQQVTLRCSPKSGHDTVSWYQQALGQGPQFIFQYYEEEERQRGNFPDRFSGHQFPNYSSELNVNALLLGDSALYLCASSLEGPLHFGNGTRLTVT.